This T cell receptor beta chain was found in a study of T cell responses to AZD1222 COVID-19 vaccine. V lost 11 bases and J lost 0, with 10 bases in between. CDR3 length equals 12 residues. Study-level results: In all cases, repertoires were sampled only after the peak T cell response.

Comments on this clone: What it binds is unknown.

The data were produced by immunoSEQ multiplex PCR, yet TCRdb's version contains in-frame clones alone and is incomplete. The sample holds around 84,000 clones, 75% to 90% seen once. The genes are TRBV12-3 or TRBV12-4 and TRBJ1-1; tentatively, D is TRBD1 (5 bases). Source: peripheral blood, taken 28 days after the second AZD1222 dose. This receptor was taken from an adult who received the AZD1222 COVID-19 vaccine. CDR3 loop: CAVGGMNTEAFF. CDR3 DNA sequence: TGTGCCGTGGGGGGTATGAACACTGAAGCTTTCTTT.